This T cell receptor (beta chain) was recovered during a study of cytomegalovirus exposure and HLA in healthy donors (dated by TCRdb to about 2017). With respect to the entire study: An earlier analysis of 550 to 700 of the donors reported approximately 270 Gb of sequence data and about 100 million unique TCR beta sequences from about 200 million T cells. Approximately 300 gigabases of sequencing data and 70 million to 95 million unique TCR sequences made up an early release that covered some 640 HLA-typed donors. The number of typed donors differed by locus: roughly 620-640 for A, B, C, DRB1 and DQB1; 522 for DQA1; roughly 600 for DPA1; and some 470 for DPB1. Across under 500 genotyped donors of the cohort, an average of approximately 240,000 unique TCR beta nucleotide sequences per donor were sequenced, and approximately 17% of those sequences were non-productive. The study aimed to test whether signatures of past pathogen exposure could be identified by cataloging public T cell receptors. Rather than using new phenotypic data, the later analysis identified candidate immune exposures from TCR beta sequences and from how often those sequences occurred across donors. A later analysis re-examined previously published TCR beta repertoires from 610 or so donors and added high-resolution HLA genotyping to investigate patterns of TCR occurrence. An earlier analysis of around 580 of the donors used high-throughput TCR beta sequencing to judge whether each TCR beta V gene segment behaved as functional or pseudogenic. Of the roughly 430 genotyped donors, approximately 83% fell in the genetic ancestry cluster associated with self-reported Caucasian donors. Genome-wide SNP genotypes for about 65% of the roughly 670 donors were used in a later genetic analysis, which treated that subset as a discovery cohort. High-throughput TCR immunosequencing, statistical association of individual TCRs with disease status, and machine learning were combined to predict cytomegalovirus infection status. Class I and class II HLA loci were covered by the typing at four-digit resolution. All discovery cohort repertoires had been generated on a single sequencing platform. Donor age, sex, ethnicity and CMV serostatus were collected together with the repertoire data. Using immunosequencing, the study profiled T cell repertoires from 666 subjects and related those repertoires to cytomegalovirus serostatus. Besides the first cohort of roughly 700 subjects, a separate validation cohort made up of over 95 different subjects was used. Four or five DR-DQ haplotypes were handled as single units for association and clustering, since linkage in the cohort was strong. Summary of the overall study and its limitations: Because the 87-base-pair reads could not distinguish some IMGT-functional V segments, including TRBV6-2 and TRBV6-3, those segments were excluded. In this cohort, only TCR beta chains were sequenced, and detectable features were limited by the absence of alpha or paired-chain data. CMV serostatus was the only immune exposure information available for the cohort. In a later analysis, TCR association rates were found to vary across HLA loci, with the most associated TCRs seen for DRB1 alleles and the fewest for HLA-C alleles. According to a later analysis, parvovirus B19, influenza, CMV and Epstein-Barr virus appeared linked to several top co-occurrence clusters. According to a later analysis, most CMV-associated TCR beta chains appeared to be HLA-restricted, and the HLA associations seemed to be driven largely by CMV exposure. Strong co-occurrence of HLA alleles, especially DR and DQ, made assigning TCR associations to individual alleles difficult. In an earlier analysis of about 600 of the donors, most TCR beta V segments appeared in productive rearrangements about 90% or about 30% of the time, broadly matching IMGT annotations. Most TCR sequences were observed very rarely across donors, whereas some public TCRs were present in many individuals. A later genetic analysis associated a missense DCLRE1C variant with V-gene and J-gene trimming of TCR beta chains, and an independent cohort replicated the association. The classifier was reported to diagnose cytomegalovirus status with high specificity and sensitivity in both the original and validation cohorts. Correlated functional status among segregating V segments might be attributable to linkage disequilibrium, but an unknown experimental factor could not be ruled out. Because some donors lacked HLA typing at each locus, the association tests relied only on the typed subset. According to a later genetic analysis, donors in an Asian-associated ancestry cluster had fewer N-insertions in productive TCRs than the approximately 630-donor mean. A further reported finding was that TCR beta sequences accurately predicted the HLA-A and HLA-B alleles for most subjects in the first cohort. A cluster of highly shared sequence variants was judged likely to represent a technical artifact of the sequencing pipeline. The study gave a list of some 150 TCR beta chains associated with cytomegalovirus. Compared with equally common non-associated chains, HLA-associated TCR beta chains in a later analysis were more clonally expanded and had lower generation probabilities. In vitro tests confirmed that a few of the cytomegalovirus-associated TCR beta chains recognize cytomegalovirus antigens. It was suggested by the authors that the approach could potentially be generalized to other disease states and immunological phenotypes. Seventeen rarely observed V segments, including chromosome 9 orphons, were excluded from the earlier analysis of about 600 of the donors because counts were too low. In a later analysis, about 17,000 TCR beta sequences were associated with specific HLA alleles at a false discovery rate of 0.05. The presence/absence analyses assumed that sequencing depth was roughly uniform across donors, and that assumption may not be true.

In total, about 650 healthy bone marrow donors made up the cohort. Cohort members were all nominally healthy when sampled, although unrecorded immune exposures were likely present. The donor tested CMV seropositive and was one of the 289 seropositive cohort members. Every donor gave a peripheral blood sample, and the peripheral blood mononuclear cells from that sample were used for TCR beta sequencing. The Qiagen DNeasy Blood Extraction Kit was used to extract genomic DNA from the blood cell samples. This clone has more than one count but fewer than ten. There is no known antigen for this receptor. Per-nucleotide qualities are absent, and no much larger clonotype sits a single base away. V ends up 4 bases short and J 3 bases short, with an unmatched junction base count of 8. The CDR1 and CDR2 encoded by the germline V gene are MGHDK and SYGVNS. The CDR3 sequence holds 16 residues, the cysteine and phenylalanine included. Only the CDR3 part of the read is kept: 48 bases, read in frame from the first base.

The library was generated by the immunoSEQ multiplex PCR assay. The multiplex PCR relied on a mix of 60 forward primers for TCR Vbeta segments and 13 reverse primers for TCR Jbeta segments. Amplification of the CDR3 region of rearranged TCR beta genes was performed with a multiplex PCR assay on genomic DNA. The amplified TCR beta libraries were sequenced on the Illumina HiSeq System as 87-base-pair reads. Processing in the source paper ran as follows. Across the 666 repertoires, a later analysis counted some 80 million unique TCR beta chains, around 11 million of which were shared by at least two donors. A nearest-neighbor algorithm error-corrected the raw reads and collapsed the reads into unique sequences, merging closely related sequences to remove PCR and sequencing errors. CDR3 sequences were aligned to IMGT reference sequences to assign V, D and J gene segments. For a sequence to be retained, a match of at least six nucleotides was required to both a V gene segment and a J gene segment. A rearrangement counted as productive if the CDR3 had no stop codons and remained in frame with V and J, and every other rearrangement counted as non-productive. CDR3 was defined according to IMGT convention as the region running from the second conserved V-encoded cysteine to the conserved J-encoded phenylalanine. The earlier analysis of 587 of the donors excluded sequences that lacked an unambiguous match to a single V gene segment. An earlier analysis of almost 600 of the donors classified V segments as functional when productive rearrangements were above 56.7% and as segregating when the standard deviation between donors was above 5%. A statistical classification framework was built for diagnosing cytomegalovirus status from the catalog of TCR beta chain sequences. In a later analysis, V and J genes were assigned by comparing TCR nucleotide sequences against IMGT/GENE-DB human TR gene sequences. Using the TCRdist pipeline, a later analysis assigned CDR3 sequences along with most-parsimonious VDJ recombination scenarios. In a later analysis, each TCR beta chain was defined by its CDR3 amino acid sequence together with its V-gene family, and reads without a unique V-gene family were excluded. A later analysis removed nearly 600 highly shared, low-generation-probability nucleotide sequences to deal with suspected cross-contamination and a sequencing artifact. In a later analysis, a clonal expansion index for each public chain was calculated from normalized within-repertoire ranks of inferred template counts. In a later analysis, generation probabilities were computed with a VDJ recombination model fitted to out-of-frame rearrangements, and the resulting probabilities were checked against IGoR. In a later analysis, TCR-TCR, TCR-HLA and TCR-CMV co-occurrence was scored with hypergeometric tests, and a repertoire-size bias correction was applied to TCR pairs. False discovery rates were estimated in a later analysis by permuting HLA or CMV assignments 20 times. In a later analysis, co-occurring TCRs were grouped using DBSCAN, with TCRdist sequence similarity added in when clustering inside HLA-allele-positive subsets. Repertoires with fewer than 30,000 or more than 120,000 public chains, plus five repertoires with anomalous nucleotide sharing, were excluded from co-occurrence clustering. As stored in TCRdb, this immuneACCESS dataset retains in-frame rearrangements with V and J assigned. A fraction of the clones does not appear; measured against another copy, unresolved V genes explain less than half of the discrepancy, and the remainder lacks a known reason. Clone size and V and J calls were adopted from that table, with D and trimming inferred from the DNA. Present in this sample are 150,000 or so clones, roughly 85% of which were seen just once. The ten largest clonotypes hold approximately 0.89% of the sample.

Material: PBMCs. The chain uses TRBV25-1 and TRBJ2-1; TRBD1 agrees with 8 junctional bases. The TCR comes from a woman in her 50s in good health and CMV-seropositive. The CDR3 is CASSGPTGALYNEQFF. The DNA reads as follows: TGTGCCAGCAGTGGCCCGACAGGGGCCCTCTACAATGAGCAGTTCTTC.